One and the same sample provided the 6 T cell receptor beta chains below, sequenced in a study of blood T cell repertoires in COVID-19 (dated by TCRdb to about 2020). The library came from the immunoSEQ multiplex PCR assay. Here the immuneACCESS table is served through TCRdb, limited to in-frame sequences with V and J called. Missing clones are a known gap in these copies; in checked studies unresolved V genes cover under half, and the rest lacks a known reason. The sample records approximately 400,000 clones, roughly four fifths of which are singletons. The ten biggest clones cover over 0.95% of the sample. Sequenced sample: peripheral blood. The receptors come from a human donor with acute or convalescent COVID-19. The donor label of this sample is uncertain.

CDR3 residues: CASSEWSGAAQDYGYTF. The CDR3 DNA sequence: TGTGCCAGCAGTGAATGGTCAGGGGCCGCGCAGGACTATGGCTACACCTTC. The chain has TRBV6-1 and TRBJ1-2, with a possible D match to TRBD1 (6 bases). Trimming took off 2 bases at V and 3 bases at J, with 19 bases between the two ends. The CDR3 is 17 residues long. Germline V lookup: CDR1 MNHNS, CDR2 SASEGT.

The CDR3 DNA is TGTGCCAGCAGCCCCCCTCAGGGTGCAGAGACCCAGTACTTC. Translating gives CASSPPQGAETQYF. The J gene is TRBJ2-5, the V gene TRBV5-4; tentative D call: TRBD1 (5 bases). Germline V CDR1 and CDR2: SGHNT, YYREEE (reference sequence). Trimming stripped 4 bases from V and 4 bases from J, with 14 bases between. This CDR3 region has 14 residues.

The chain couples TRBV29-1 to TRBJ1-1; D might be TRBD1 (6 bases). This CDR3 is built from 13 residues. The V end was cut by 4 bases, the J end by 4 bases, with 13 bases between. Germline-derived CDR1 and CDR2 are SQVTM and ANQGSEA. CDR3 in amino acids: CSVAYTGFTEAFF. As DNA, the CDR3 is TGCAGCGTTGCGTACACAGGGTTCACTGAAGCTTTCTTT. The full variable domain, with the rest looked up from reference TRBV29-1 and TRBJ1-1, is SAVISQKPSRDICQRGTSLTIQCQVDSQVTMMFWYRQQPGQSLTLIATANQGSEATYESGFVIDKFPISRPNLTFSTLTVSNMSPEDSSIYLCSVAYTGFTEAFFGQGTRLTVV.

The chain couples TRBV3-1 (or the pseudogene TRBV3-2) to TRBJ1-4; D is possibly TRBD1 (6 bases). Germline CDR1 is LGHDT and CDR2 is YNNKEL (reference sequence). V dropped 4 bases and J dropped 5 bases, with 17 bases sitting between them. This CDR3 has 16 amino acids. The CDR3 here is CASSLRFSGGNEKLFF. The CDR3 nucleotides read TGTGCCAGCAGCCTCCGCTTTTCGGGGGGCAATGAAAAACTGTTTTTT.

The rearrangement uses TRBV7-8 and TRBJ2-1; 15 bases align to TRBD2. There are 16 residues in the CDR3. Per the germline V gene, CDR1 is SGHVS and CDR2 is FQNEAQ. The junction had 10 bases not matched to a gene; V was cut back by 5 bases and J by 11 bases. The CDR3 DNA follows: TGTGCCAGCAGCCCCCGGGGACTAGCGGGAGGATCGAAGCAGTTCTTC. It yields the protein CASSPRGLAGGSKQFF.

The rearrangement joins TRBV12-3 or TRBV12-4 to TRBJ1-2; 8 positions match TRBD1. V lost 6 bases and J lost 4; bases outside the gene matches: 4. The CDR3 spans 13 residues. The CDR3, as DNA: TGTGCCAGCAGCCGTACAGGGGGCTATGGCTACACCTTC. Translating gives CASSRTGGYGYTF.